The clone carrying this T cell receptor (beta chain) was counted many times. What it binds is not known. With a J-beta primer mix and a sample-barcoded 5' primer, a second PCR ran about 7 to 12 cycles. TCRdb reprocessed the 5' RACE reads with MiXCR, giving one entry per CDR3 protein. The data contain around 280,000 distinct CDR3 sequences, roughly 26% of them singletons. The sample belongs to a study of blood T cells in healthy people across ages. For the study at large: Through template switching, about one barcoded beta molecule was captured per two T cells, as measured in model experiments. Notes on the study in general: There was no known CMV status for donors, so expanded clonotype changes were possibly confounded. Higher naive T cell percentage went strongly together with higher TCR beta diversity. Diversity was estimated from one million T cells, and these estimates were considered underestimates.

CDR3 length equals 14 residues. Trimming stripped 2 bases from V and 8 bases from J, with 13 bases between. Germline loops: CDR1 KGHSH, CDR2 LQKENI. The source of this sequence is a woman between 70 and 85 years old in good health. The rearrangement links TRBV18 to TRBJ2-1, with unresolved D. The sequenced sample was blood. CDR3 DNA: TGTGCCAGCTCACCAGGGAAAGATAGTGATGAGCAGTTCTTC. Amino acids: CASSPGKDSDEQFF.